The present T cell receptor (beta chain) was sequenced within a study of somatic mutations in cytotoxic T cells in rheumatoid arthritis. Study information: Nearly 100% purity was obtained when some V beta antibody-stained T-cell populations were flow-sorted; these included V beta1+ cells sequenced for TCRB.

The study, taken as a whole, reports: Just what the expanded CD8+ clones targeted, in terms of antigens, remained unknown.

As for this clone: Its antigen is not known.

Women made up approximately 52% of the healthy controls, who were blood donors with a median age of around 51 years (range roughly 21-75). Generated by immunoSEQ multiplex PCR, the TCRdb table keeps only in-frame clones and is missing some. The table lists almost 20,000 clones, over 75% of them singletons. The CDR3 totals 14 residues. Germline V lookup: CDR1 SGDLS, CDR2 YYNGEE. V gave up 0 bases and J gave up 2 bases, with 7 bases separating them. The TCR was taken from a woman between 45 and 65 years old in good health. The chain combines TRBV9 with TRBJ2-3, with a possible D match to TRBD2 (5 bases). Source material: CD8+ T cells sorted from blood. The CDR3: CASSVGENTDTQYF. CDR3 DNA sequence: TGTGCCAGCAGCGTAGGGGAGAACACAGATACGCAGTATTTT.